These 21 T cell receptor beta chains originate from one sample sequenced in a study of blood T cell repertoires in COVID-19. Clones were read by immunoSEQ multiplex PCR, and TCRdb kept only the in-frame ones, dropping some. Of 210,000 or so clones in the sample, approximately 80% were seen once. Material: peripheral blood. The source of these receptors is a woman of 80 years or more with acute or convalescent COVID-19.

The chain recombines TRBV2 with TRBJ2-5; 9 positions match TRBD1. The CDR3 consists of 14 residues. Trimming at V came to 7 bases and at J to 2 bases, leaving 5 bases not matched to a gene. Germline CDR1 reads SNHLY; CDR2 reads FYNNEI. The chain's CDR3 is CASNSDRGQETQYF. Written as DNA, the CDR3 is TGTGCCAGCAATTCCGACAGGGGGCAAGAGACCCAGTACTTC.

This clone was found once. The V and J genes are TRBV5-8 and TRBJ1-2; TRBD1 matches at 7 bases. The CDR3 loop spans 16 amino acids. The ends lost 3 bases at V and 4 bases at J; junction bases unmatched: 12. In germline, CDR1 is SGHTS, CDR2 YDEGEE. CDR3 in amino acids: CASSYSGQATGYGYTF. DNA for the CDR3: TGTGCCAGCAGCTACTCAGGACAGGCGACTGGCTATGGCTACACCTTC. Supplemented by reference TRBV5-8 and TRBJ1-2, the full variable domain reads EAGVTQSPTHLIKTRGQQATLRCSPISGHTSVYWYQQALGLGLQFLLWYDEGEERNRGNFPPRFSGRQFPNYSSELNVNALELEDSALYLCASSYSGQATGYGYTFGSGTRLTVV.

V gene TRBV10-2 combines with J gene TRBJ1-2; TRBD1 agrees at 12 bases. V lost 2 bases, J lost 0 bases, and 10 bases stayed unmatched. The CDR3 contains 19 residues. Germline V gene sequence: CDR1 WSHSY, CDR2 SAAADI. CDR3 DNA: TGCGCCAGCAGTGAGATGTTAGCGGGACAGGGGGCATCTAACTATGGCTACACCTTC. This gives the protein CASSEMLAGQGASNYGYTF.

The V call is TRBV6-4, the J call TRBJ2-2; D is unclear. The V end lost 6 bases, the J end lost 2 bases, and 7 bases lay between the germline ends. Germline V CDR1 and CDR2: MRHNA, SNTAGT. The CDR3 runs to 13 residues. This chain's CDR3 is CASSRSNTGELFF. CDR3 DNA sequence: TGTGCCAGCAGCCGGTCCAACACCGGGGAGCTGTTTTTT.

The chain has TRBV7-2 and TRBJ1-3, with 8 nucleotides matching TRBD1. Germline-derived CDR1 and CDR2 are SGHTA and FQGNSA. The CDR3 covers 14 residues. The junction had 3 bases not matched to a gene; V was cut back by 3 bases and J by 5 bases. As DNA, the CDR3 is TGTGCCAGCAGCTTGGGACAGGAGAGAAACACCATATATTTT. Translation gives CASSLGQERNTIYF.

The chain links TRBV20-1 to TRBJ1-1, with D perhaps matching TRBD1 (5 bases). Germline CDR1 DFQATT, CDR2 SNEGSKA (reference sequence). Trimming left V 6 bases short and J 7 bases short, with 12 bases between. The length of the CDR3 is 11 residues. The DNA of the CDR3 is TGCAGTGCCAAGACGACAGTTGAAGCTTTCTTT. Translation gives CSAKTTVEAFF.

The gene calls are TRBV4-2 and TRBJ2-3, with no clear D. Germline assignment: CDR1 LGHNA and CDR2 YNFKEQ. CDR3 length: 15 amino acids. Trimming removed 0 bases at V and 2 bases at J, with 9 bases between. The CDR3 region is CASSQEIKPTDTQYF. DNA for the CDR3: TGTGCCAGCAGCCAAGAAATAAAGCCCACAGATACGCAGTATTTT.

A word on this clone: In the same sample, other DNA sequences code for this CDR3. The rearrangement joins TRBV4-3 to TRBJ1-2, with 10 bases aligning to TRBD1. The CDR3 consists of 15 residues. With 0 bases clipped from V and 7 bases from J, the junction kept 5 bases outside the gene matches. Per germline, CDR1 LGHNA and CDR2 YSLEER. The CDR3 is CASSQEDRGQVGYTF. The CDR3, as DNA: TGCGCCAGCAGCCAAGAAGACAGGGGGCAGGTTGGCTACACCTTC.

The chain links TRBV19 to TRBJ1-5; the D gene is possibly TRBD1 (6 bases). Germline V gene sequence: CDR1 LNHDA, CDR2 SQIVND (reference sequence). This CDR3 is built from 13 residues. Trimming cost V 0 bases and J 8 bases, with 8 bases left between them. Here the CDR3 reads CASSIDRTEPQHF. As DNA, the CDR3 is TGTGCCAGTAGTATAGATCGGACAGAGCCCCAGCATTTT.

This clone was detected only once. The rearrangement uses TRBV5-4 and TRBJ2-6; 8 nucleotides line up with TRBD1. Germline V lookup: CDR1 SGHNT, CDR2 YYREEE (reference sequence). The CDR3 length is 17 residues. With 2 bases clipped from V and 1 base from J, the junction kept 5 bases outside the gene matches. The CDR3 region has the DNA TGTGCCAGCAGCTTCGGACAGGGATTTTCTGGGGCCAACGTCCTGACTTTC. Its translation is CASSFGQGFSGANVLTF.

J is TRBJ1-6 and V is TRBV5-6; D is perhaps TRBD1 (6 bases). V was clipped by 1 base and J by 8 bases, with 10 bases between them. The CDR3 sequence is 14 residues long. Germline CDR1 is SGHDT and CDR2 is YYEEEE. CDR3 bases: TGTGCCAGCAGCTTGCCAGGGGAATATTCACCCCTCCACTTT. Protein: CASSLPGEYSPLHF. Looking up the rest from reference TRBV5-6 and TRBJ1-6 gives the full variable domain: DAGVTQSPTHLIKTRGQQVTLRCSPKSGHDTVSWYQQALGQGPQFIFQYYEEEERQRGNFPDRFSGHQFPNYSSELNVNALLLGDSALYLCASSLPGEYSPLHFGNGTRLTVT.

The chain has TRBV19 and TRBJ2-5, with D unresolved. Germline CDR1 and CDR2: LNHDA and SQIVND (reference sequence). Trimming removed 11 bases from V and 1 base from J, with 14 bases in between. CDR3 length: 13 amino acids. CDR3 sequence (DNA): TGTGCCGGCCCCTGGGCTTTCCAAGAGACCCAGTACTTC. Its protein is CAGPWAFQETQYF.

Here the CDR3 DNA reads TGTGCCAGCAGCCAGGTAGCGGGAGTATACAATGAGCAGTTCTTC. It specifies CASSQVAGVYNEQFF. This chain uses TRBV3-1 (or the pseudogene TRBV3-2) with TRBJ2-1, with TRBD2 matching 9 bases. The V segment lost 3 bases and the J segment 4 bases; nucleotides outside the gene matches: 4. There are 15 residues in the CDR3. CDR1 is LGHDT, CDR2 YNNKEL, per germline (reference sequence).

The rearrangement uses TRBV30 and TRBJ2-7; 7 positions agree with TRBD1. The CDR3 consists of 14 residues. V gave up 0 bases and J gave up 5 bases; unmatched junction bases: 7. Germline V CDR1 and CDR2: GTSNPN, SVGIG (reference sequence). The CDR3 coding sequence is TGTGCCTGGAGTGTTGGCCAGGGGGACGACGAGCAGTACTTC. Its translation is CAWSVGQGDDEQYF.

The V gene is TRBV5-6, the J gene TRBJ2-7; 9 positions agree with TRBD2. The germline CDR1 and CDR2 sequences are SGHDT and YYEEEE. The CDR3 covers 14 residues. V trimming: 3 bases; J trimming: 5 bases; junction bases outside the gene matches: 6. CDR3 DNA: TGTGCCAGCAGCTCCGGACTAGCGACCGACGAGCAGTACTTC. Encoded protein: CASSSGLATDEQYF.

This clone was recorded a few times. This chain links TRBV12-3 or TRBV12-4 with TRBJ2-2, with a weak D call TRBD1 (6 bases). The CDR3 is made up of 13 amino acids. CDR3 residues: CATGTRNTGELFF. The CDR3 DNA sequence: TGTGCTACCGGGACACGTAACACCGGGGAGCTGTTTTTT.

The V gene is TRBV28, the J gene TRBJ1-1, with D maybe TRBD1 (5 bases). The germline V gene has CDR1 MDHEN and CDR2 SYDVKM. The ends were cut back, 5 bases at V and 6 bases at J, with 13 bases in the middle. The CDR3 is 13 amino acids. This CDR3 reads CASSTLGGAEAFF. Here the CDR3 DNA reads TGTGCCAGCAGTACCTTGGGGGGGGCTGAAGCTTTCTTT.

The chain has TRBV10-3 and TRBJ2-7; possibly TRBD2 for D (5 bases). V gave up 3 bases and J gave up 2 bases, with 11 bases separating them. CDR1 ENHRY and CDR2 SYGVKD come from the germline V gene. The CDR3 length is 14 residues. CDR3 DNA: TGTGCCATCAGTGATCAACGGGGAACCTACGAGCAGTACTTC. It yields the protein CAISDQRGTYEQYF.

The chain recombines TRBV5-1 with TRBJ2-2, with D unclear. From germline, CDR1 is SGHRS and CDR2 YFSETQ. The CDR3 covers 13 residues. V was trimmed by 4 bases and J by 1 base, leaving 5 bases between them. DNA of the CDR3: TGCGCCAGCAGCCAGTTGAACACCGGGGAGCTGTTTTTT. Its protein is CASSQLNTGELFF. Together with reference TRBV5-1 and TRBJ2-2, the CDR3 gives the full variable domain: KAGVTQTPRYLIKTRGQQVTLSCSPISGHRSVSWYQQTPGQGLQFLFEYFSETQRNKGNFPGRFSGRQFSNSRSEMNVSTLELGDSALYLCASSQLNTGELFFGEGSRLTVL.

The J gene is TRBJ1-2, the V gene TRBV15; D not certain. V shed 0 bases and J shed 5 bases, with 16 bases lying between them. The germline V gene encodes CDR1 LNHNV and CDR2 YYDKDF (reference sequence). This CDR3 region has 16 residues. CDR3 sequence reads: CATSRDPRQANYGYTF. The CDR3 DNA sequence: TGTGCCACCAGCAGAGATCCCAGGCAGGCGAATTATGGCTACACCTTC.

This chain connects TRBV3-1 (or the pseudogene TRBV3-2) to TRBJ1-6; 8 positions match TRBD1. This CDR3 contains 15 residues. CDR1 and CDR2 from the germline V gene are LGHDT and YNNKEL (reference sequence). Losses at the gene ends were 1 base for V and 5 bases for J; bases not matched to a gene: 1. CDR3 loop: CASSQGTGNNSPLHF. The CDR3 coding sequence is TGTGCCAGCAGCCAAGGGACAGGGAATAATTCACCCCTCCACTTT.